This TCR beta chain came from a study of post-analysis software for immune sequencing data. About the study: Progressive-relapsing, secondary progressive and relapsing-remitting multiple sclerosis were among the disease courses included. General study findings and limits: When compared against controls, multiple sclerosis patients showed significantly lower normalized Chao1 diversity. Patients used five TRBV segments, including TRBV5-6, TRBV5-1 and TRBV20-1, more often than controls. Pronounced co-clustering by F measure was evident among identically batched samples.

With respect to this clonotype: Antigen specificity is unknown.

Sequencing libraries made from TCR beta cDNA carried unique molecular identifiers. TCRdb ran MiXCR on the PCR reads and lists one entry per CDR3 protein. The table has 500,000 to 600,000 distinct CDR3 sequences, roughly 40% seen once. V trimming: 6 bases; J trimming: 0 bases; junction bases outside the gene matches: 8. This CDR3 has 14 residues. Germline CDR1 and CDR2: DFQATT and SNEGSKA (reference sequence). J is TRBJ2-7 and V is TRBV20-1, with TRBD2 identical over 7 bases. The sequenced material came from blood. This receptor was obtained from a girl aged 10-17 years with multiple sclerosis. The CDR3 region is CSASRDYTSYEQYF. The CDR3 region has the DNA TGCAGTGCCTCCCGGGACTATACCTCCTACGAGCAGTACTTC.